This entry features one T cell receptor (beta chain) sequence. This entry comes from a study of blood T cell repertoires in COVID-19. Study-level information: Researchers got acute and convalescent COVID-19 samples from the United States, Italy and Spain. PBMCs, B-cell-depleted T cells, or T cells were the source of the cDNA or gDNA that made up the material.

The CDR3 is 18 amino acids. Looked up from germline, CDR1 is LGHDT and CDR2 is YNNKEL (reference sequence). The V segment lost 3 bases and the J segment 0 bases; nucleotides outside the gene matches: 8. Source study methods: For nucleated cells, counts were estimated from reference gene primer amplification. Clones were sequenced by immunoSEQ multiplex PCR, and TCRdb holds only the in-frame ones, with some missing. V and J calls and clone size are given by that table; D and trimming were obtained from the DNA. The sample includes tens of thousands of clones, under 90% of them seen just once. The rearrangement uses TRBV3-1 (or the pseudogene TRBV3-2) and TRBJ1-6, with 7 bases identical to TRBD1. Sequenced material: peripheral blood. The receptor was isolated from a man between 65 and 85 years old who had recovered from COVID-19. As DNA, the CDR3 is TGTGCCAGCAGCCAGGGTGACAGGGCGAGCTCCTATAATTCACCCCTCCACTTT. Protein: CASSQGDRASSYNSPLHF.